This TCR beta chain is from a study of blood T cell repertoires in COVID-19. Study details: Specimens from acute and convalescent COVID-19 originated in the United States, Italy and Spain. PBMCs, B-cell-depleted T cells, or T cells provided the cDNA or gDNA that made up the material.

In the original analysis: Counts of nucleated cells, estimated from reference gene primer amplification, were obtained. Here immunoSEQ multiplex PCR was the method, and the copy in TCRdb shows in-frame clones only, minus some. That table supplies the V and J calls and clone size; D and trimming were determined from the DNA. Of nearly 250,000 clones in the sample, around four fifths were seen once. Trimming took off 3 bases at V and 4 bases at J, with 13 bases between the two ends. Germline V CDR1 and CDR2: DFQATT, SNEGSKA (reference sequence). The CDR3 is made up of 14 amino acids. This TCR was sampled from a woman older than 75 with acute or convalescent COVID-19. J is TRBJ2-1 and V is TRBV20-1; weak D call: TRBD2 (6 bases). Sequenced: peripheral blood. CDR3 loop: CSASRDSQYNEQFF. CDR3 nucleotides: TGCAGTGCTAGTAGGGACTCGCAGTACAATGAGCAGTTCTTC.